The 14 T cell receptor beta chains reported below all come from one sample, sequenced in a study of blood T cell repertoires in COVID-19. TCRdb's copy holds only in-frame clones and misses some; the assay was immunoSEQ multiplex PCR. The sample has approximately 230,000 clones, 70% to 85% seen once; the top ten hold roughly 15%. The sample consisted of PBMCs or T cells enriched from blood (not recorded which). The receptors were gathered from a middle-aged man who had recovered from COVID-19.

The chain carries TRBV23-1 and TRBJ1-3; 9 bases fit TRBD1. TRBV23-1 carries the ORF label, with uncertain function. Losses at the gene ends were 2 bases for V and 3 bases for J; bases not matched to a gene: 8. The CDR3 length is 17 residues. CDR3 nucleotide sequence: TGCGCCAGCAGTCAAATTTACAGGGGGCTAGATGGAAACACCATATATTTT. It encodes CASSQIYRGLDGNTIYF.

This rearrangement joins TRBV5-4 to TRBJ2-2; D unclear. V lost 4 bases, J lost 1 base, and 5 bases lay in between. The germline V gene encodes CDR1 SGHNT and CDR2 YYREEE (reference sequence). The CDR3 has 13 amino acids. CDR3 sequence: CASSEQNTGELFF. The DNA for the CDR3 is TGTGCCAGCAGCGAGCAGAACACCGGGGAGCTGTTTTTT.

J is TRBJ1-2 and V is TRBV7-9, with 8 nucleotides matching TRBD1. Germline V gene data show CDR1 as SEHNR and CDR2 as FQNEAQ (reference sequence). The CDR3 loop spans 15 amino acids. The J segment lost 4 bases and the V segment lost 4 bases, leaving 8 bases of the junction unmatched. CDR3 coding DNA: TGTGCCAGCAGCTCTACGACAGGGGAGTCCTATGGCTACACCTTC. It specifies CASSSTTGESYGYTF.

The chain has TRBV5-1 and TRBJ2-1; 7 bases match TRBD1. The CDR3 contains 15 residues. J lost 10 bases, V lost 7 bases, and 17 bases had no gene match. The germline V gene encodes CDR1 SGHRS and CDR2 YFSETQ. The CDR3 spells CASRSGQVNSGEQFF. The DNA of the CDR3 is TGCGCCAGCCGATCCGGACAGGTCAATTCTGGCGAGCAGTTCTTC.

V usage is TRBV30 and J usage is TRBJ1-2; 10 nucleotides agree with TRBD1. Germline V CDR1 and CDR2: GTSNPN, SVGIG (reference sequence). With V trimmed by 7 bases and J by 2 bases, 10 bases remained unmatched. The CDR3 has 15 residues. The CDR3, as DNA: TGTGCCTACGGGGCCCGGACAGGGGGAAACTATGGCTACACCTTC. It is translated as CAYGARTGGNYGYTF.

The chain recombines TRBV3-1 (or the pseudogene TRBV3-2) with TRBJ1-2, with 8 bases that match TRBD1. This CDR3 has 13 residues. CDR1 is LGHDT, CDR2 YNNKEL, per germline (reference sequence). V lost 3 bases to trimming and J lost 8 bases; unmatched junction nucleotides: 5. This CDR3 is CASSHRQGKGYTF. CDR3 DNA sequence: TGTGCCAGCAGCCACAGACAGGGGAAGGGCTACACCTTC.

The J gene is TRBJ1-5, the V gene TRBV6-5; D might be TRBD1 (5 bases). This CDR3 is built from 12 residues. Trimming cost V 5 bases and J 5 bases, with 7 bases left between them. Germline-derived CDR1 and CDR2 are MNHEY and SVGAGI. The DNA of the CDR3 is TGTGCCAGCAGTCAGGGTGATCAGCCCCAGCATTTT. It codes for CASSQGDQPQHF.

The CDR3 loop is CASSLWGRDGYTF. CDR3 in DNA: TGTGCCAGCAGTTTATGGGGGCGCGATGGCTACACCTTC. The V and J genes are TRBV27 and TRBJ1-2; D may be TRBD1 (6 bases). CDR1 is MNHEY, CDR2 SMNVEV, per germline (reference sequence). Between the trimmed V and J ends, which lost 1 base and 6 bases, there was a span of 9 bases. CDR3 length equals 13 residues.

V usage is TRBV19 and J usage is TRBJ2-7; the D gene is possibly TRBD2 (5 bases). There are 15 residues in the CDR3. Germline assignment: CDR1 LNHDA and CDR2 SQIVND (reference sequence). V shed 4 bases and J shed 4 bases, with 17 bases lying between them. CDR3 residues: CASSKFVQAGYEQYF. The DNA of the CDR3 is TGTGCCAGTAGTAAATTTGTTCAGGCGGGTTACGAGCAGTACTTC.

The genes are TRBV30 and TRBJ1-6, with D possibly matching TRBD1 (6 bases). CDR1 is GTSNPN, CDR2 SVGIG, per germline (reference sequence). The CDR3 loop spans 16 amino acids. Trimming shortened V by 0 bases and J by 5 bases, and 14 bases separated the two germline ends. The CDR3 sequence: CAWSVRGGPDNSPLHF. CDR3 sequence (DNA): TGTGCCTGGAGTGTACGGGGGGGCCCGGATAATTCACCCCTCCACTTT.

V gene TRBV7-3 combines with J gene TRBJ2-3; 9 bases fit TRBD2. The V gene's germline CDR1 is SGHTA and CDR2 FQGTGA. CDR3 length: 17 residues. Losses at the gene ends were 5 bases for V and 0 bases for J; bases not matched to a gene: 9. CDR3 sequence (DNA): TGTGCCAGCAGCGCCATATCAACTAGCGGGAGCACAGATACGCAGTATTTT. Its protein is CASSAISTSGSTDTQYF.

The chain links TRBV7-3 to TRBJ2-1; 7 bases are shared with TRBD1. V shed 4 bases, J shed 3 bases, and the junction held 6 bases outside the gene matches. Germline CDR1 reads SGHTA; CDR2 reads FQGTGA. The CDR3 is 15 residues long. The CDR3 DNA follows: TGTGCCAGCAGCTCGGGTGCAGGGGGCTACAATGAGCAGTTCTTC. It translates to CASSSGAGGYNEQFF.

The V gene is TRBV7-9, the J gene TRBJ2-2; weak D call: TRBD1 (6 bases). CDR1 and CDR2 from the germline V gene are SEHNR and FQNEAQ (reference sequence). CDR3 length: 15 amino acids. The ends were cut back, 0 bases at V and 1 base at J, with 6 bases in the middle. CDR3 sequence (DNA): TGTGCCAGCAGCTTAGCGGGACAGAACACCGGGGAGCTGTTTTTT. The encoded protein is CASSLAGQNTGELFF. The full variable domain, with the rest looked up from reference TRBV7-9 and TRBJ2-2, is DTGVSQNPRHKITKRGQNVTFRCDPISEHNRLYWYRQTLGQGPEFLTYFQNEAQLEKSRLLSDRFSAERPKGSFSTLEIQRTEQGDSAMYLCASSLAGQNTGELFFGEGSRLTVL.

This clone was counted a single time. J is TRBJ2-1 and V is TRBV7-3; TRBD2 might be the D (6 bases). Germline V gene sequence: CDR1 SGHTA, CDR2 FQGTGA. The CDR3 consists of 16 residues. Trimming left V 1 base short and J 1 base short, with 11 bases between. This CDR3 reads CASSLIGGASYNEQFF. CDR3 nucleotide sequence: TGTGCCAGCAGCTTAATAGGAGGGGCTTCCTACAATGAGCAGTTCTTC.